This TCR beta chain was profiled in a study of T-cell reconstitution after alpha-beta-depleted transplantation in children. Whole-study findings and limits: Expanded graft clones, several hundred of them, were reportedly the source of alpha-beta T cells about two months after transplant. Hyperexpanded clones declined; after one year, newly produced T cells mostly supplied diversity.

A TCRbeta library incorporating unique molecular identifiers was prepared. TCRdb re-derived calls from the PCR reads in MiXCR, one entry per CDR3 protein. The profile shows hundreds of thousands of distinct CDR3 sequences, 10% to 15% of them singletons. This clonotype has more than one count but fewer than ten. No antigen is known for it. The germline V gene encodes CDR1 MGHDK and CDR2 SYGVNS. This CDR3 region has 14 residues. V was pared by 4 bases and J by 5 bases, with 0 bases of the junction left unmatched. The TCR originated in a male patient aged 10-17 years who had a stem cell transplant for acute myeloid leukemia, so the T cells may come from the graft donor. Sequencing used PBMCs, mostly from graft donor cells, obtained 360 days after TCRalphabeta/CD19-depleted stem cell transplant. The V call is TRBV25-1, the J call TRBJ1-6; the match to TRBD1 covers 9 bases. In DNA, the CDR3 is TGTGCCAGCAGTGGGACAGGGGATAATTCACCCCTCCACTTT. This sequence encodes CASSGTGDNSPLHF.